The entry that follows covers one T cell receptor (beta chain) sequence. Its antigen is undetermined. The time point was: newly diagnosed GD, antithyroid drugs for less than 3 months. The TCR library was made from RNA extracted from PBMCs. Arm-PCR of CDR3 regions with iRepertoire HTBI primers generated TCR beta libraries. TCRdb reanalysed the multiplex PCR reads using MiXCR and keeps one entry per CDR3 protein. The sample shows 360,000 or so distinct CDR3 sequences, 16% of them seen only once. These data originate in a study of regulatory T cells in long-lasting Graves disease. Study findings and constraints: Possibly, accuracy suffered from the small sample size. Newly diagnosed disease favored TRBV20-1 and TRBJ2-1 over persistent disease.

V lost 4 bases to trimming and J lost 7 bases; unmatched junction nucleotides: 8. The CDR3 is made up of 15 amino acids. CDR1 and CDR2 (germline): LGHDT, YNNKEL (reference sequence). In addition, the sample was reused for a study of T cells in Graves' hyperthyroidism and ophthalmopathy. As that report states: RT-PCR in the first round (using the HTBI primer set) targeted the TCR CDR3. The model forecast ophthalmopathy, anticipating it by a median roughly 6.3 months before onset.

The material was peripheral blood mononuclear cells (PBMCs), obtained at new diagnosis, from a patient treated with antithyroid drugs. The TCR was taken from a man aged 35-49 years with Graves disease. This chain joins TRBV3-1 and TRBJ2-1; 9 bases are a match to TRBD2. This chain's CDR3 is CASSRGVAGVNEQFF. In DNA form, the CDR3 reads TGTGCCAGCAGCCGCGGAGTAGCGGGGGTTAATGAGCAGTTCTTC.